One sample yielded the 30 T cell receptor beta chains listed below, sequenced in a study of breast tumors, draining lymph nodes, adjacent tissues (dated by TCRdb to the mid-2010s). The axillary draining lymph nodes of breast cancer patients were the source of the lymph node samples. Library generation was performed with multiplex PCR. TCRdb lists the instrument as Illumina HiSeq 2000. TCRdb itself trimmed the public reads at Q25 with fastp, ran MiXCR and retained productive beta chains. Rows are combined by CDR3 protein, so each entry shows the most common genes and DNA. A total of more than 80,000 distinct CDR3 sequences appear in this sample, roughly 29% of them only once. The ten largest account for around 6% of the sample. Specimen: axillary lymph node tissue. These receptors originate from a female donor with breast cancer. Some clones in this sample may be carry-over from other donors' samples.

This clonotype occurred many times. One end of the junction is discordant with germline, which a read error may explain. The chain couples TRBV7-7 to TRBJ2-1; a possible D gene is TRBD1 (5 bases). This CDR3 comprises 13 residues. Germline-derived CDR1 and CDR2 are SSHAT and FNYEAQ (reference sequence). The DNA of the CDR3 is TGTGCTAGCAGCATGGACAACTACAATGAGCAGTTCTTC. It specifies CASSMDNYNEQFF.

This clonotype was found a few times. The chain combines TRBV20-1 with TRBJ1-3, with D unclear. The germline CDR1 and CDR2 sequences are DFQATT and SNEGSKA (reference sequence). Trimming pared 3 bases from V and 2 bases from J, leaving 11 bases between. The CDR3 has 14 residues. The CDR3 nucleotides read TGCAGTGCTAGCGCAGACCCGGCTGGAAACACCATATATTTT. Its translation: CSASADPAGNTIYF.

There are many counts of this clonotype. This chain connects TRBV5-1 to TRBJ2-1; maybe TRBD1 (6 bases). The CDR3 is made up of 17 amino acids. CDR1 and CDR2 (germline): SGHRS, YFSETQ. The V end lost 0 bases, the J end lost 12 bases, and 25 bases lay between the germline ends. In DNA, the CDR3 is TGCGCCAGCAGCTTGGATCAGGGGCAGGCCCTTACGCGTGGGCAGTTCTTC. Its protein product is CASSLDQGQALTRGQFF.

This clonotype was recorded at least ten times. This chain uses TRBV30 with TRBJ2-6; D perhaps matches TRBD1 (5 bases). This CDR3 region has 16 residues. The V end lost 2 bases, the J end lost 0 bases, and 11 bases lay between the germline ends. The germline V gene encodes CDR1 GTSNPN and CDR2 SVGIG (reference sequence). The CDR3 DNA reads as TGTGCCTGGAGTTTAGGGGCCCGCTCTGGGGCCAACGTCCTGACTTTC. This translates into CAWSLGARSGANVLTF.

This clonotype showed up many times. V usage is TRBV6-1 and J usage is TRBJ1-2; TRBD1 matches 9 bases. This CDR3 is built from 16 residues. Per germline, CDR1 MNHNS and CDR2 SASEGT. V was clipped by 3 bases and J by 6 bases; unmatched bases: 11. CDR3 sequence reads: CASSDPAGTGIDGYTF. The CDR3 DNA sequence: TGTGCCAGCAGTGACCCAGCCGGGACAGGGATTGATGGCTACACCTTC.

This clonotype has a single count. The J gene is TRBJ2-7, the V gene TRBV29-1; 9 bases align to TRBD2. The germline V gene has CDR1 SQVTM and CDR2 ANQGSEA. The CDR3 covers 14 residues. The ends lost 6 bases at V and 4 bases at J; junction bases unmatched: 10. The chain's CDR3 is CSVGPSGISYEQYF. CDR3 coding DNA: TGCAGCGTGGGCCCTAGCGGGATCTCTTACGAGCAGTACTTC.

This chain uses TRBV11-1 with TRBJ1-5; no clear D. The germline V gene encodes CDR1 SGHAT and CDR2 FQDESV (reference sequence). The CDR3 is 17 amino acids. Trimming stripped 1 base from V and 0 bases from J, with 13 bases between. The CDR3 region has the DNA TGTGCCAGCAGCTTAGGGGGTCCTCTGGATAGCAATCAGCCCCAGCATTTT. Translated, it gives CASSLGGPLDSNQPQHF.

The table lists this clonotype with many counts. V usage is TRBV5-6 and J usage is TRBJ1-2, with no clear D. V was clipped by 3 bases and J by 0 bases, with 12 bases between them. Germline V CDR1 and CDR2: SGHDT, YYEEEE. The CDR3 covers 15 residues. The chain's CDR3 is CASSSRPTPNYGYTF. The CDR3 region has the DNA TGTGCCAGCAGCTCCCGACCGACACCTAACTATGGCTACACCTTC.

This clonotype occurred many times. This chain connects TRBV20-1 to TRBJ1-5; D is ambiguous. V dropped 5 bases and J dropped 3 bases, with 14 bases sitting between them. CDR1 is DFQATT, CDR2 SNEGSKA, per germline (reference sequence). The CDR3 length is 14 residues. The CDR3 bases are TGCAGTGCTCATACGGACGGATTCAATCAGCCCCAGCATTTT. It encodes CSAHTDGFNQPQHF.

The table lists this clonotype with many counts. The rearrangement joins TRBV20-1 to TRBJ2-5, with 7 bases aligning to TRBD2. V trimming: 0 bases; J trimming: 5 bases; junction bases outside the gene matches: 12. The germline gives CDR1 DFQATT, CDR2 SNEGSKA (reference sequence). This CDR3 comprises 16 residues. In nucleotides, the CDR3 is TGCAGTGCTAGAGATTATAAGCGGGGTCGAGGGGAGACCCAGTACTTC. Translated: CSARDYKRGRGETQYF.

This clonotype occurred many times. The rearrangement uses TRBV2 and TRBJ1-5, with TRBD1 matching 9 bases. CDR3 length: 16 residues. CDR1 SNHLY and CDR2 FYNNEI come from the germline V gene. V gave up 8 bases and J gave up 0 bases; unmatched junction bases: 8. CDR3 nucleotide sequence: TGTGCCAGCGGAACAGGGGGCCCCTCTAGCAATCAGCCCCAGCATTTT. This sequence encodes CASGTGGPSSNQPQHF.

This clonotype showed up many times. This sequence joins TRBV7-9 and TRBJ2-5; D is ambiguous. V was cut by 4 bases and J by 5 bases, with 14 bases left in between. Germline V gene lookup returns CDR1 SEHNR and CDR2 FQNEAQ (reference sequence). This CDR3 contains 14 residues. The CDR3 protein is CASSSSTQKETQYF. The CDR3 DNA is TGTGCCAGCAGCTCATCTACCCAGAAGGAGACCCAGTACTTC.

With regard to this clonotype: The CDR3 does not close with the conserved phenylalanine or tryptophan, likely indicating a read error. The DNA is left out, because the CDR3 cannot be placed on it with certainty; the CDR3 is given as TCRdb lists it. The V and J genes are TRBV12-3 or TRBV12-4 and TRBJ2-7; TRBD1, the table's D call, was not compared with the DNA. The CDR3 is made up of 15 amino acids, end residues included. The chain's CDR3 is CASSPTGTGDAPLNY.

This clonotype showed up many times. The rearrangement links TRBV7-8 to TRBJ2-3; TRBD2 aligns across 8 bases. Germline V lookup: CDR1 SGHVS, CDR2 FQNEAQ. Trimming removed 1 base from V and 2 bases from J; junction bases left unmatched: 5. The CDR3 runs to 16 residues. CDR3 DNA sequence: TGTGCCAGCAGCTTAGGGGCGGGGGGTTACACAGATACGCAGTATTTT. This translates into CASSLGAGGYTDTQYF.

This clonotype was found many times. The chain links TRBV20-1 to TRBJ1-3; unclear D gene. Per germline, CDR1 DFQATT and CDR2 SNEGSKA (reference sequence). The CDR3 is 12 residues long. Trimming left V 3 bases short and J 2 bases short, with 5 bases between. The CDR3 DNA is TGCAGTGCTAGCTCGGCTGGAAACACCATATATTTT. It codes for CSASSAGNTIYF.

This clonotype was seen repeatedly, ten times or more. This chain joins TRBV4-3 and TRBJ2-2, with a tentative D call TRBD1 (5 bases). V was cut by 1 base and J by 7 bases, with 19 bases left in between. The CDR3 loop spans 17 amino acids. Looked up from germline, CDR1 is LGHNA and CDR2 is YSLEER. The CDR3 region has the DNA TGCGCCAGCAGCCAAGTGTGGGTCAGGGTGCAGGACGGGGAGCTGTTTTTT. It specifies CASSQVWVRVQDGELFF.

This clonotype was detected only a few times. This chain uses TRBV28 with TRBJ2-2; 8 bases align to TRBD2. Looked up from germline, CDR1 is MDHEN and CDR2 is SYDVKM. The CDR3 length is 16 residues. V lost 5 bases, J lost 7 bases, and 12 bases stayed unmatched. The CDR3 DNA is TGTGCCAGCAGTCCACCGGGACTAGAACGATTCGGGGAGCTGTTTTTT. As protein: CASSPPGLERFGELFF.

V usage is TRBV27 and J usage is TRBJ2-6, with 9 nucleotides matching TRBD2. The CDR3 spans 17 residues. Losses at the gene ends were 2 bases for V and 2 bases for J; bases not matched to a gene: 4. Germline lookup yields CDR1 MNHEY and CDR2 SMNVEV (reference sequence). The CDR3 loop is CASSLAGGRTGANVLTF. The CDR3 bases are TGTGCCAGCAGTTTAGCGGGAGGGAGGACTGGGGCCAACGTCCTGACTTTC.

Comments on this clonotype: Here the CDR3 omits its conserved ending phenylalanine or tryptophan, so a read error is the likely source. The DNA is omitted, as the CDR3 cannot be located on it reliably, and the CDR3 follows TCRdb's listing. This CDR3 reads CATYSPSS. The V call is TRBV10-3, the J call TRBJ1-6. The CDR3 spans 8 residues, counting both ends. The germline gives CDR1 ENHRY, CDR2 SYGVKD.

In this sample, this clonotype turned up many times. The chain has TRBV20-1 and TRBJ2-3; D is possibly TRBD2 (5 bases). CDR1 and CDR2 (germline): DFQATT, SNEGSKA (reference sequence). CDR3 length equals 14 residues. The V and J ends lost 6 bases and 1 base respectively, with 14 bases between them. The CDR3 region has the DNA TGCAGTGCCAACTACCCGAGGGGCACAGATACGCAGTATTTT. This translates into CSANYPRGTDTQYF.

Details on this clonotype: The conserved closing phenylalanine or tryptophan is absent in this CDR3, likely reflecting a read error. This sequence joins TRBV14 and TRBJ2-7; 8 nucleotides agree with TRBD2. The CDR3 extends over 13 amino acids. V gave up 5 bases and J gave up 6 bases; unmatched junction bases: 6. Germline CDR1 and CDR2: SGHDN and FVKESK. The CDR3 is CASSLGREVEQYS. CDR3 nucleotide sequence: TGTGCCAGCAGCTTGGGGCGGGAGGTCGAGCAGTACTCC.

As for this clonotype: A read error may be the cause here, since a much bigger clone is one base away. The genes are TRBV20-1 and TRBJ2-7; a possible D gene is TRBD2 (7 bases). Germline-derived CDR1 and CDR2 are DFQATT and SNEGSKA (reference sequence). The CDR3 contains 14 residues. Between the trimmed V and J ends, which lost 0 bases and 6 bases, there was a span of 15 bases. CDR3 nucleotide sequence: TGCAGTGCTAGAGATATGGGGGGGGGCTCCGAGCAGTACTTC. Translated: CSARDMGGGSEQYF.

This clonotype appeared a few times. V usage is TRBV18 and J usage is TRBJ1-1; TRBD1 matches at 8 bases. The germline gives CDR1 KGHSH, CDR2 LQKENI. The J segment lost 5 bases and the V segment lost 1 base, leaving 6 bases of the junction unmatched. CDR3 size: 15 residues. The CDR3 sequence: CASSPLGTGGTEAFF. Here the CDR3 DNA reads TGTGCCAGCTCACCACTGGGGACAGGTGGGACTGAAGCTTTCTTT.

The chain has TRBV27 and TRBJ2-5, with D possibly TRBD1 on 5 matching bases. V lost 6 bases and J 1 base, leaving 12 bases between the germline ends. CDR1 and CDR2 (germline): MNHEY, SMNVEV (reference sequence). The CDR3 is 14 residues long. The DNA of the CDR3 is TGTGCCAGCAGACTGCAGGGATTCCAAGAGACCCAGTACTTC. Translation gives CASRLQGFQETQYF.

Of note for this clonotype: One junction end does not reproduce the germline sequence, and a read error may be involved. This chain connects TRBV11-2 to TRBJ1-3, with D maybe TRBD1 (5 bases). CDR1 is SGHAT and CDR2 is FQNNGV in the germline V gene. This CDR3 is 15 amino acids long. The CDR3 sequence: CASSLVGQSGNTIHF. CDR3 DNA sequence: TGTGCCAGCAGCTTAGTGGGGCAGAGTGGAAACACCATACATTTT.

This clonotype was counted only a few times. This sequence joins TRBV6-2 or TRBV6-3 and TRBJ2-1, with no clear D. Trimming cost V 0 bases and J 2 bases, with 11 bases left between them. The CDR3 loop spans 16 amino acids. Germline CDR1 reads MNHEY; CDR2 reads SVGEGT. The chain's CDR3 is CASSYSPGFTYNEQFF. CDR3 in DNA: TGTGCCAGCAGTTACTCGCCCGGGTTCACCTACAATGAGCAGTTCTTC.

About this clonotype itself: A clone one base away is much larger, so this may be a read error. The gene calls are TRBV5-4 and TRBJ1-2; D gene unclear. Germline V lookup: CDR1 SGHNT, CDR2 YYREEE (reference sequence). The CDR3 loop spans 14 amino acids. The CDR3, as DNA: TGTGCCAGCAGCTTGGATAACGGGATCTATGGCTGCACCTTC. Amino acid sequence: CASSLDNGIYGCTF.

This clonotype has a handful of counts. This may be a read error: a much more frequent sequence differs by one nucleotide. V and J are TRBV12-3 or TRBV12-4 and TRBJ1-2; the D gene is possibly TRBD1 (5 bases). This CDR3 has 16 residues. The ends were cut back, 3 bases at V and 3 bases at J, with 17 bases in the middle. The CDR3 DNA follows: TGTGCCAGCAGTTTTGGGGCAGGGACTTTCTACTATGGCTACACCTTC. Residues: CASSFGAGTFYYGYTF.

J is TRBJ2-7 and V is TRBV2; D unresolved. The germline V gene has CDR1 SNHLY and CDR2 FYNNEI. The CDR3 runs to 13 residues. Trimming left V 7 bases short and J 3 bases short, with 13 bases between. Here the CDR3 DNA reads TGTGCCAGCACGGGCAGGACCGACTACGAGCAGTACTTC. Its protein is CASTGRTDYEQYF.

This clonotype occurred many times. V is TRBV5-1 and J is TRBJ2-1; D gene ambiguous. The germline V gene has CDR1 SGHRS and CDR2 YFSETQ. The CDR3 extends over 16 amino acids. Trimming removed 2 bases from V and 0 bases from J, with 12 bases in between. The CDR3 reads CASSFERDSSYNEQFF. The CDR3 DNA sequence: TGCGCCAGCAGCTTTGAACGCGATAGCTCCTACAATGAGCAGTTCTTC.